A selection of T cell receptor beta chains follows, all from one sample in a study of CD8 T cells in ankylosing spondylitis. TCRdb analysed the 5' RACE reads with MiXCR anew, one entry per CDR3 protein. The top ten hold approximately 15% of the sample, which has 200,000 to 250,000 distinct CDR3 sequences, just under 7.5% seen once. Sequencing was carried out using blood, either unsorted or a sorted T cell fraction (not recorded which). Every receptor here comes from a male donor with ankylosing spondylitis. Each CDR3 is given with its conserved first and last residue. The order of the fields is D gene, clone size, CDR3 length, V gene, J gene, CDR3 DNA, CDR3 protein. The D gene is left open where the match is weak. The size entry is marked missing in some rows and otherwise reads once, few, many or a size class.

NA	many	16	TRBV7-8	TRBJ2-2	TGTGCCAGCCTTCCGGGGGCGCAGAGGATCACCGGGGAGCTGTTTTTT	CASLPGAQRITGELFF
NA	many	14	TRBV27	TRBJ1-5	TGTGCCAGCAGTTTGAGAGGGATCGGTCAGCCCCAGCATTTT	CASSLRGIGQPQHF
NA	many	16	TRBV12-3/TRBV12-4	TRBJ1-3	TGTGCCAGCACCTTGTTCGGGGCAAGCTCTGGAAACACCATATATTTT	CASTLFGASSGNTIYF
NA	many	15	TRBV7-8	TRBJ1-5	TGTGCCAGCAGCTTAAGAGGCCGGAGCAATCAGCCCCAGCATTTT	CASSLRGRSNQPQHF
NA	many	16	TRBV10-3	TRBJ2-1	TGTGCCATCAGTGATTGGCAGGGTCTATTTCCCAATGAGCAGTTCTTC	CAISDWQGLFPNEQFF
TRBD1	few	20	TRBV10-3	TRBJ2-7	TGTGCCATCAGTGAGTCTCGGGACAGGGGGCGCGGGACCAGATCCTACGAGCAGTACTTC	CAISESRDRGRGTRSYEQYF
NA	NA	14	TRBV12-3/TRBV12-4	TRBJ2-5	TGTGCCAGCAGTTTAATGCCGCGGGGAGAGACCCAGTACTTC	CASSLMPRGETQYF
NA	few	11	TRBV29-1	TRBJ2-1	TGCAGCGGTACAGCTTACAATGAGCAGTTCTTC	CSGTAYNEQFF
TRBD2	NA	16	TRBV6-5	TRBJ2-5	TGTGCCAGCAGTTACCTTCGCGGGGGGGCCGGGGAGACCCAGTACTTC	CASSYLRGGAGETQYF
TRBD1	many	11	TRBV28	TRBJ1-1	TGTGCCACTAACAGGGGGTCTGAAGCTTTCTTT	CATNRGSEAFF
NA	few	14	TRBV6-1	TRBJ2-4	TGTGCCAGCAGTGACAGATTAGCCAAAAACATTCAGTACTTC	CASSDRLAKNIQYF
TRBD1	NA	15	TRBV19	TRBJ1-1	TGTGCCACCGATGATACCGGGACAGGATACACTGAAGCTTTCTTT	CATDDTGTGYTEAFF
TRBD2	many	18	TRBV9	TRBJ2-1	TGTGCCAGCAGCGCTCCCTTCTCCGGGACTAGCGGGAGTAATGAGCAGTTCTTC	CASSAPFSGTSGSNEQFF
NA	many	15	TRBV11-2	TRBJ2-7	TGTGCCAGCAGCTTCAGTGGACATACTACCTACGAGCAGTACTTC	CASSFSGHTTYEQYF
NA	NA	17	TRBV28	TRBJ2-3	TGTGCCAGCAGTCCAGTAATTACCGGGGCTACCACAGATACGCAGTATTTT	CASSPVITGATTDTQYF
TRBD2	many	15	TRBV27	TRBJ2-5	TGTGCCAGCAGTTTCGGGACTAGCGGGAGAGAGACCCAGTACTTC	CASSFGTSGRETQYF
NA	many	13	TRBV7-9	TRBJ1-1	TGTGCCAGCAACTCCGGACAGAACACTGAAGCTTTCTTT	CASNSGQNTEAFF
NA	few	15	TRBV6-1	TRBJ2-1	TGTGCCAGCAGTGAAATTTGGACAGCCTACAATGAGCAGTTCTTC	CASSEIWTAYNEQFF
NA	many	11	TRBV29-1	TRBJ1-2	TGCAGCGTTCCGGGCTACTATGGCTACACCTTC	CSVPGYYGYTF
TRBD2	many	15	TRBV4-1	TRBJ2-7	TGCGCCAGCAGCCAAGATGCGGGAGGGCCTTACGAGCAGTACTTC	CASSQDAGGPYEQYF
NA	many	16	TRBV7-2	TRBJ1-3	TGTGCCAGCAGACCCGATCCCCGACAGACTGGAAACACCATATATTTT	CASRPDPRQTGNTIYF
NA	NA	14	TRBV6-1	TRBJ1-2	TGTGCCAGCAGTGAAGTCCTTATGGTTTCTGGCTACACCTTC	CASSEVLMVSGYTF
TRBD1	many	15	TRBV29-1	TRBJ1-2	TGCAGCGTCGGGGGGATACAGGGGCGTTTGCGAGGCTACACCTTC	CSVGGIQGRLRGYTF
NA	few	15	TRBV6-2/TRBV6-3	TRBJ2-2	TGTGCCAGCAGCCCTGCCCGGGGGGCGTCCGGGGAGCTGTTTTTT	CASSPARGASGELFF
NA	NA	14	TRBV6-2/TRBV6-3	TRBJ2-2	TGTGCCAGCATACAGGGCAGGGCCACCGGGGAGCTGTTTTTT	CASIQGRATGELFF
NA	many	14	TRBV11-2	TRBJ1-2	TGTGCCAGCAGCTTAGGCGATACTAACTATGGCTACACCTTC	CASSLGDTNYGYTF
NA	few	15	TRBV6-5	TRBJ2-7	TGTGCCAGCAGTTACTCAGACGGGGGCTCCTACGAGCAGTACTTC	CASSYSDGGSYEQYF
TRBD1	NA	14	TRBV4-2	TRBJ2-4	TGTGCCAGCAGCCAGGACAGGGCGAAAAACATTCAGTACTTC	CASSQDRAKNIQYF
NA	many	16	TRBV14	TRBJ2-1	TGTGCCAGCAGCCAAGAGGAGAGGGGCCTCTACAATGAGCAGTTCTTC	CASSQEERGLYNEQFF
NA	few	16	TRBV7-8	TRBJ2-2	TGTGCCAGCAGCCCTAGGACAGAGCCCGTCACCGGGGAGCTGTTTTTT	CASSPRTEPVTGELFF
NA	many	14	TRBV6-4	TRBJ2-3	TGTGCCAGCAGTTCTACCCCAATAGCAGATACGCAGTATTTT	CASSSTPIADTQYF
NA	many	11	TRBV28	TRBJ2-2	TGTGCCAGCCAGGGGGGAGGGGAGCTGTTTTTT	CASQGGGELFF
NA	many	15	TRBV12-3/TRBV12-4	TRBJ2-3	TGTGCCAGCAGCCCTCAGAGGGATCGGGGAGATACGCAGTATTTT	CASSPQRDRGDTQYF
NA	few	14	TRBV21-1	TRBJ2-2	TGTGCCAGCAGCAAAAGGAGGAAGGCCGGGGAGCTGTTTTTT	CASSKRRKAGELFF
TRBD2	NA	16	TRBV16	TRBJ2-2	TGTGCCAGCAGCCCTCTACTAGCGGGGATCACCGGGGAGCTGTTTTTT	CASSPLLAGITGELFF
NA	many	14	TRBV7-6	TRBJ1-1	TGTGCCAGCAGCTTATCCGGGACTCACACTGAAGCTTTCTTT	CASSLSGTHTEAFF
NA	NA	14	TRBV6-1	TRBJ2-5	TGTGCCAGCAGTCCGGGACCCGGCCCAGAGACCCAGTACTTC	CASSPGPGPETQYF
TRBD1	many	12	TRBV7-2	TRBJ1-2	TGTGCCAGCAGCGACAGGGGGGATGGCTACACCTTC	CASSDRGDGYTF
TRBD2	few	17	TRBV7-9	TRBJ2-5	TGTGCCAGCAGCTTAGCGCTAGGGCTGCGGGAGGAAGAGACCCAGTACTTC	CASSLALGLREEETQYF
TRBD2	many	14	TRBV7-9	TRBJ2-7	TGTGCCAGCAGCTCCGGACTAGCGTGGGACGGGCAGTACTTC	CASSSGLAWDGQYF
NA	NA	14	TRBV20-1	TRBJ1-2	TGCAGTGCTAGAGACCAGGCCTGGCCCTATGGCTACACCTTC	CSARDQAWPYGYTF
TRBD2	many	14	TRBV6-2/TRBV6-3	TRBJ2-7	TGTGCCAGCAGTTCTACTAGCGGGAGGCTCGAGCAGTACTTC	CASSSTSGRLEQYF
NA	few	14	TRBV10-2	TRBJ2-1	TGCGCCAGCAGTGAGGCTGGGGCTTACAATGAGCAGTTCTTC	CASSEAGAYNEQFF
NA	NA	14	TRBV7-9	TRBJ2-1	TGTGCCAGCAGCTTCCAGCGACAGTACAATGAGCAGTTCTTC	CASSFQRQYNEQFF
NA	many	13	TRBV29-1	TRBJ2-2	TGCAGCGGCCGGGACACAAACACCGGGGAGCTGTTTTTT	CSGRDTNTGELFF
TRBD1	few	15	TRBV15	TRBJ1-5	TGTGCCACCAGCAGAGAACAAGGGGGCCGTCAGCCCCAGCATTTT	CATSREQGGRQPQHF
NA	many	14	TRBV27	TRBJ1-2	TGTGCCAGCAGTTTATTAGGGGGGTTCCATGGCTACACCTTC	CASSLLGGFHGYTF
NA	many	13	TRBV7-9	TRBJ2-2	TGTGCCAGCAGCTTAGAAAAGTCCGGGGAGCTGTTTTTT	CASSLEKSGELFF
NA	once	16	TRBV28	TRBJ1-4	TGTGCCAGCAGTTTACGTCGAAAGAGAACTAATGAAAAACTGTTTTTT	CASSLRRKRTNEKLFF
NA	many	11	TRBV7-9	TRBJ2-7	TGTGCCAGCAGCGGGCTTTACGAGCAGTACTTC	CASSGLYEQYF
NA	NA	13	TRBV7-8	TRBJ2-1	TGTGCCAGCAGGGCCGCCTCCTACAATGAGCAGTTCTTC	CASRAASYNEQFF
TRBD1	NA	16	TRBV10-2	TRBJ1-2	TGCGCCAGCAGTGAGTCTTTACAGGGGAGGTTAGCTGGCTACACCTTC	CASSESLQGRLAGYTF
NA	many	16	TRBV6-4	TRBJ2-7	TGTGCCAGCTGCCACTCAACCGGGCTCGCCTCCTACGAGCAGTACTTC	CASCHSTGLASYEQYF